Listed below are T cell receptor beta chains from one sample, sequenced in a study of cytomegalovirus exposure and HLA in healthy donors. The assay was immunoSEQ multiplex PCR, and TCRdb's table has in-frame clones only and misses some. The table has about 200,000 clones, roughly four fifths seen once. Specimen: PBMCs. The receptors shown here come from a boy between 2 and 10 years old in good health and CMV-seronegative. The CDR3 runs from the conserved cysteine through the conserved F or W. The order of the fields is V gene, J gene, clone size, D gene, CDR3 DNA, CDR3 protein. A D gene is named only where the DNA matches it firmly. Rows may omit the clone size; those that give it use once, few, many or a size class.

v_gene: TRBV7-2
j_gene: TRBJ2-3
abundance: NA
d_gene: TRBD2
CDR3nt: TGTGCCAGCAGCTCCGGACTAGCGGGGGGGACAGATACGCAGTATTTT
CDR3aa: CASSSGLAGGTDTQYF

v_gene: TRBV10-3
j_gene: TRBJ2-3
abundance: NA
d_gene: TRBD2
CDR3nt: TGTGCCATCAGTGAGAAGGCTAGCGGGGCCCCAGATACGCAGTATTTT
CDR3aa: CAISEKASGAPDTQYF

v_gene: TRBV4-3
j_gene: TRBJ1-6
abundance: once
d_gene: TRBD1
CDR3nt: TGCGCCAGCAGCCAGGACAGGAGGAGGTCACCCCTCCACTTT
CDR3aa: CASSQDRRRSPLHF

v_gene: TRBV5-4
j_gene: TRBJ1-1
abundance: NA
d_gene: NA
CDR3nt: TGTGCCAGCAGCTCCCCCTCGGAGGGCGTGAACACTGAAGCTTTCTTT
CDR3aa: CASSSPSEGVNTEAFF

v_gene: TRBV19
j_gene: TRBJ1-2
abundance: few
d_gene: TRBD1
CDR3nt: TGTGCCAGTAGTCCCTGGACAGGGGGCAGCTATGGCTACACCTTC
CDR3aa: CASSPWTGGSYGYTF

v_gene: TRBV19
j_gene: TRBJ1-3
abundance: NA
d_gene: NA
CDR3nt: TGTGCCAGCCGACCGGACAGAGGCTCTGGAAACACCATATATTTT
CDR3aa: CASRPDRGSGNTIYF

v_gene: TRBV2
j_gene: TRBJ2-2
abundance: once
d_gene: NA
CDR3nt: TGTGCCAGCAGCCCCCAGACCGGGGAGCTGTTTTTT
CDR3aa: CASSPQTGELFF

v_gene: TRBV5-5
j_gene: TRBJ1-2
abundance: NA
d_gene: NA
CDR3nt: TGTGCCAGCAGCGCGGGGCTCACCGGCTACACCTTC
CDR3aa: CASSAGLTGYTF

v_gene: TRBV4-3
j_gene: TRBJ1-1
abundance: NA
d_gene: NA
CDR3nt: TGCGCCAGCAGCCAAGGACCAGACACTTTGAACACTGAAGCTTTCTTT
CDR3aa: CASSQGPDTLNTEAFF

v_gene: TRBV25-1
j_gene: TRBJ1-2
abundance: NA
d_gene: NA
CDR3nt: TGTGCCAGCAGTTGGGCAGGGGCCGGCTACACCTTC
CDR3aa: CASSWAGAGYTF